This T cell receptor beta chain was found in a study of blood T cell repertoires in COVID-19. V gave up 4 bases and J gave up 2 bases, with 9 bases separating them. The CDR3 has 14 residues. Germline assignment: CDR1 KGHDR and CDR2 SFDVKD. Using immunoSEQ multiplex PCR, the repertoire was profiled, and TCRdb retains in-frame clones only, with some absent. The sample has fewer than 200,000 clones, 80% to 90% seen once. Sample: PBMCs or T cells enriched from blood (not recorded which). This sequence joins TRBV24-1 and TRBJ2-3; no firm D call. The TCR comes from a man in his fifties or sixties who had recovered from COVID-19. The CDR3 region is CATSDPNFTDTQYF. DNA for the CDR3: TGTGCCACCAGTGACCCGAACTTCACAGATACGCAGTATTTT.